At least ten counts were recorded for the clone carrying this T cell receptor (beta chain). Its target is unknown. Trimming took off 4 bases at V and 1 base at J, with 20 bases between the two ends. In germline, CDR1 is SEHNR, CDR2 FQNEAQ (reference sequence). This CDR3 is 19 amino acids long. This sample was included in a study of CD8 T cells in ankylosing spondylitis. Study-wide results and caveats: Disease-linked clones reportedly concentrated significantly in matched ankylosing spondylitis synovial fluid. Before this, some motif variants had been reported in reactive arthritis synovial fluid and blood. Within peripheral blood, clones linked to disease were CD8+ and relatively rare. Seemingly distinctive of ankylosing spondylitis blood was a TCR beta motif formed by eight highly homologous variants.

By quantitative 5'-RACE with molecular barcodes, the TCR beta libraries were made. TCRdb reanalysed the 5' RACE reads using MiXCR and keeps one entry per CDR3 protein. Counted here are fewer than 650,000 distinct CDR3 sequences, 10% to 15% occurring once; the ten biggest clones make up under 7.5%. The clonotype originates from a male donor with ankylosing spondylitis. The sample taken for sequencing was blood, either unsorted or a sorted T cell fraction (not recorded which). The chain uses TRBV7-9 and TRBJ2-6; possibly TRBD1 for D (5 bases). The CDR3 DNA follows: TGTGCCAGCAGCTCCAAGTGGGGCACTCAACGTTCTGGGGCCAACGTCCTGACTTTC. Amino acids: CASSSKWGTQRSGANVLTF.